This T cell receptor beta chain was sequenced in a study of Graves' ophthalmopathy and Graves' hyperthyroidism. This clonotype was counted at least ten times. V dropped 2 bases and J dropped 4; count of bases not matched to a gene: 1. From germline, CDR1 is MNHEY and CDR2 SVGAGI. The CDR3 runs to 13 residues. RNA served as the template for amplifying TCR beta CDR3 regions. The library came from an HTBI-primed first-round RT-PCR and a second-round multiplex PCR. TCRdb re-derived calls from the multiplex PCR reads in MiXCR, one entry per CDR3 protein. The sample has 300,000 to 500,000 distinct CDR3 sequences; just over 15% are singletons.

The sequencing input was peripheral blood. The chain uses TRBV6-5 and TRBJ2-5; TRBD1 matches at 7 bases. This receptor was taken from a woman between 18 and 29 years old with stable Graves' hyperthyroidism. The CDR3 DNA follows: TGTGCCAGCAGTTACAGGACAGGAGAGACCCAGTACTTC. Amino acid sequence: CASSYRTGETQYF.